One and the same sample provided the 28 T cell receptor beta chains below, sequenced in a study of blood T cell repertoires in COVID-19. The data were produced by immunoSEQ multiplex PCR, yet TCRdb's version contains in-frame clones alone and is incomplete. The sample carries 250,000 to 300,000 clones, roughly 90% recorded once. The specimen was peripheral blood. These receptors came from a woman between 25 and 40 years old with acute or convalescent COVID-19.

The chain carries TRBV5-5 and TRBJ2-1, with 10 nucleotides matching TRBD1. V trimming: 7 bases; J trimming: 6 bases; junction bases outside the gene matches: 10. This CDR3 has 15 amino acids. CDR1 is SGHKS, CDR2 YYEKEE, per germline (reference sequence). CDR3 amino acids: CASSGPRDRGNEQFF. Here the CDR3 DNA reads TGTGCCAGCTCCGGACCCCGGGACAGGGGCAATGAGCAGTTCTTC.

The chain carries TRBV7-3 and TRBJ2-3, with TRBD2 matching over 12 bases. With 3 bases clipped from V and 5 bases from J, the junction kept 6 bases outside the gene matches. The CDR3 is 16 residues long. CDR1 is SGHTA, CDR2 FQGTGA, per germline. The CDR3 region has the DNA TGTGCCAGCAGCTTCCTAGCGGGAGGGCAGGGAGATACGCAGTATTTT. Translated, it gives CASSFLAGGQGDTQYF.

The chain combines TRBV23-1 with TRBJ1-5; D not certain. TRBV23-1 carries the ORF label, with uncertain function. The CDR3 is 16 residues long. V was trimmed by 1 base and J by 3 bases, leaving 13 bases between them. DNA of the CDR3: TGCGCCAGCAGTCAATATCGGCGGATGATCAATCAGCCCCAGCATTTT. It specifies CASSQYRRMINQPQHF.

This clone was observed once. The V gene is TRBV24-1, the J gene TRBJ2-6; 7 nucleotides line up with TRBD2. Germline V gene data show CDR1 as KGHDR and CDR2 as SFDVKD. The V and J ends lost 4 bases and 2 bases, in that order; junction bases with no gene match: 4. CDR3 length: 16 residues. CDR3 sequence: CATSEASGTGANVLTF. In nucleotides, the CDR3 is TGTGCCACCAGTGAGGCAAGCGGGACTGGGGCCAACGTCCTGACTTTC.

CDR3: CASSQEAPLATQYF. DNA for the CDR3: TGTGCCAGCAGCCAAGAGGCCCCATTGGCGACCCAGTACTTC. V and J are TRBV3-1 (or the pseudogene TRBV3-2) and TRBJ2-5; D unclear. Trimming removed 0 bases from V and 7 bases from J, with 12 bases in between. CDR1 and CDR2 (germline): LGHDT, YNNKEL (reference sequence). CDR3 length: 14 residues.

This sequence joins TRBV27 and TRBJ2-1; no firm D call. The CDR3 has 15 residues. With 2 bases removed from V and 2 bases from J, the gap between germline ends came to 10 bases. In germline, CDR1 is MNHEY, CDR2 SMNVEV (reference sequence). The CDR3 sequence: CASSLSPVTYNEQFF. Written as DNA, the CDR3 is TGTGCCAGCAGTTTAAGTCCGGTCACCTACAATGAGCAGTTCTTC.

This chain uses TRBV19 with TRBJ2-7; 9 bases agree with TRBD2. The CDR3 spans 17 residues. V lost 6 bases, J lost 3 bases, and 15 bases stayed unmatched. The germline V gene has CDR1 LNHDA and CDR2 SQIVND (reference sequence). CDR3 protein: CASSNPTGAGGVYEQYF. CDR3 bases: TGTGCCAGTAGCAACCCCACCGGGGCGGGAGGGGTCTACGAGCAGTACTTC.

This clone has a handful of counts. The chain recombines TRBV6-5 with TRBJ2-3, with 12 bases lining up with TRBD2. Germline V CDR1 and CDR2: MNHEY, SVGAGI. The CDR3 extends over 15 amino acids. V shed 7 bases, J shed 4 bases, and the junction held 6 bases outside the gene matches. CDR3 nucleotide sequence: TGTGCCAGCATCCAGACTAGCGGGAGCGCAGATACGCAGTATTTT. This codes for CASIQTSGSADTQYF.

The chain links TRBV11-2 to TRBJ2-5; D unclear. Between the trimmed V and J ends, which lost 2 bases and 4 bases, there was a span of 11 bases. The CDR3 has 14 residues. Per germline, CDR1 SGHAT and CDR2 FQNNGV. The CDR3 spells CASSLMRPTETQYF. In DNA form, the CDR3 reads TGTGCCAGCAGCTTAATGCGGCCTACAGAGACCCAGTACTTC.

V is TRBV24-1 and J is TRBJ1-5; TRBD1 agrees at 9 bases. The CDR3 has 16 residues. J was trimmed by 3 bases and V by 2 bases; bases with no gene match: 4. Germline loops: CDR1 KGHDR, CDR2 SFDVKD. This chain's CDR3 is CATSDSGTGNNQPQHF. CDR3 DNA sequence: TGTGCCACCAGTGATTCCGGGACAGGGAACAATCAGCCCCAGCATTTT.

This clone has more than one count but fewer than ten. The CDR3 loop is CASSNGTLTDTQYF. The CDR3 DNA reads as TGTGCCAGCAGCAACGGGACTCTCACAGATACGCAGTATTTT. The chain combines TRBV21-1 with TRBJ2-3; the table calls TRBD2, which could not be checked here. TRBV21-1 is assigned pseudogene status. The CDR3 length is 14 residues.

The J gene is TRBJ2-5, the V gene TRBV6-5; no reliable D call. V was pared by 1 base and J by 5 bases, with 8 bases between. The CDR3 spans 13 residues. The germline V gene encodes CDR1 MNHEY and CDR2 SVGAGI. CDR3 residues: CASSYFAGETQYF. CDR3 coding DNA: TGTGCCAGCAGTTACTTCGCCGGGGAGACCCAGTACTTC.

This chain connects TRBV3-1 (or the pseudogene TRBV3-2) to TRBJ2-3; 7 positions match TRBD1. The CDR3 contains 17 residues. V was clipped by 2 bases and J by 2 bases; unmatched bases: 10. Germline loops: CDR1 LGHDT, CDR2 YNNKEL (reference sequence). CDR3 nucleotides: TGTGCCAGCAGCCAACGACCGACAACAGGGGCCACAGATACGCAGTATTTT. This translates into CASSQRPTTGATDTQYF.

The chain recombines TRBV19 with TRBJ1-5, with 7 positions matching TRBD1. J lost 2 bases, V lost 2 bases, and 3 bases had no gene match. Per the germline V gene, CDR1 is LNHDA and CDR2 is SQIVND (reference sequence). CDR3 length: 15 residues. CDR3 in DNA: TGTGCCAGTAGTATAAGACAGGGACGCAATCAGCCCCAGCATTTT. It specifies CASSIRQGRNQPQHF.

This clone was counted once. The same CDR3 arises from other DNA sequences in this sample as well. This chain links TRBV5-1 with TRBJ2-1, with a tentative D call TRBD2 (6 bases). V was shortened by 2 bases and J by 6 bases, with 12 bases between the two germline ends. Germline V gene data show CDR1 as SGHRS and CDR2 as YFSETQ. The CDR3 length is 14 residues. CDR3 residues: CASSLGGGVNEQFF. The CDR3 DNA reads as TGCGCCAGCAGCTTAGGTGGCGGGGTCAATGAGCAGTTCTTC.

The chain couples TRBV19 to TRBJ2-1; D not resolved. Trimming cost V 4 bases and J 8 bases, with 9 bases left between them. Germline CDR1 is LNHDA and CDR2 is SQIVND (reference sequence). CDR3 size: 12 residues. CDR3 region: CASSTLSYEQFF. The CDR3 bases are TGTGCCAGTAGTACTCTTTCCTATGAGCAGTTCTTC.

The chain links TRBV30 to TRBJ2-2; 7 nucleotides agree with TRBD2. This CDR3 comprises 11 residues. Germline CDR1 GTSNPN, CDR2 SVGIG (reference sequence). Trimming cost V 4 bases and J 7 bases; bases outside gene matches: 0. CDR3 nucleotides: TGTGCCTGGACTAGCGGCGGGGAGCTGTTTTTT. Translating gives CAWTSGGELFF.

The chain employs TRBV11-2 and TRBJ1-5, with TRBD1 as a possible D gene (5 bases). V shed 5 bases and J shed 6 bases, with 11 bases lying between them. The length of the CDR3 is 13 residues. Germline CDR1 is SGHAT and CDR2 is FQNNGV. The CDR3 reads CASSLAGIQPQHF. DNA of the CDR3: TGTGCCAGCAGCCTAGCAGGGATTCAGCCCCAGCATTTT. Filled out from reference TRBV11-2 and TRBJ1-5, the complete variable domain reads EAGVAQSPRYKIIEKRQSVAFWCNPISGHATLYWYQQILGQGPKLLIQFQNNGVVDDSQLPKDRFSAERLKGVDSTLKIQPAKLEDSAVYLCASSLAGIQPQHFGDGTRLSIL.

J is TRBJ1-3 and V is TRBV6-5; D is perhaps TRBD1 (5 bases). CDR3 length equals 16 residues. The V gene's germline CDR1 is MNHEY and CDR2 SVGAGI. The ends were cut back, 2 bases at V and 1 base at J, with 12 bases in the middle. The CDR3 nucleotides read TGTGCCAGCAGTTACGGTTTGGGGCGGTCTGGAAACACCATATATTTT. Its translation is CASSYGLGRSGNTIYF.

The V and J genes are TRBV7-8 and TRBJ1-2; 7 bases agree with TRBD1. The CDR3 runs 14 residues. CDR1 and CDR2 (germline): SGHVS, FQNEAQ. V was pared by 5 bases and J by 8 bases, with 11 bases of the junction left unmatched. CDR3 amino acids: CASSPGGRQGGYTF. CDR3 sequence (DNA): TGTGCCAGCAGCCCAGGTGGGCGACAGGGCGGCTACACCTTC.

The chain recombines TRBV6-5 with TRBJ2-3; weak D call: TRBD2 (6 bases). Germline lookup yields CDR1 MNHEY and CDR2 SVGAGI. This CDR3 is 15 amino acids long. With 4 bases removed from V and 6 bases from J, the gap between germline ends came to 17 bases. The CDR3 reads CASSWGPSGWDTQYF. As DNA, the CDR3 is TGTGCCAGCAGTTGGGGACCCAGCGGGTGGGATACGCAGTATTTT.

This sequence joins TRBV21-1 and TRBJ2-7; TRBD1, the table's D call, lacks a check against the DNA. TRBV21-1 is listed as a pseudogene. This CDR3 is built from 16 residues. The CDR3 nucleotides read TGTGCCAGCAGCAAAGCCTCCGGGACAGTGTTCTACGAGCAGTACTTC. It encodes CASSKASGTVFYEQYF.

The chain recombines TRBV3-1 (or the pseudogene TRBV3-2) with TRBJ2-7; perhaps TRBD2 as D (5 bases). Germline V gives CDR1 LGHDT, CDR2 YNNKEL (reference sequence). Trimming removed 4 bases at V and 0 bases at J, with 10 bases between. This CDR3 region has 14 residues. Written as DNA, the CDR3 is TGTGCCAGCAGCCGCCGGGGAAGCTCCTACGAGCAGTACTTC. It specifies CASSRRGSSYEQYF.

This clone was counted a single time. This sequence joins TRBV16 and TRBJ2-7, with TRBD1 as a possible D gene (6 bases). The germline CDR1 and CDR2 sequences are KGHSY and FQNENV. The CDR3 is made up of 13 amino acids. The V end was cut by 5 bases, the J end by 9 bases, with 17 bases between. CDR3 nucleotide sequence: TGTGCCAGCAGCAGAGGGACAAGTTCAGTGCAGTACTTC. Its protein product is CASSRGTSSVQYF. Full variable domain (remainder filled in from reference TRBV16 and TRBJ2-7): GEEVAQTPKHLVRGEGQKAKLYCAPIKGHSYVFWYQQVLKNEFKFLISFQNENVFDETGMPKERFSAKCLPNSPCSLEIQATKLEDSAVYFCASSRGTSSVQYFGPGTRLTVT.

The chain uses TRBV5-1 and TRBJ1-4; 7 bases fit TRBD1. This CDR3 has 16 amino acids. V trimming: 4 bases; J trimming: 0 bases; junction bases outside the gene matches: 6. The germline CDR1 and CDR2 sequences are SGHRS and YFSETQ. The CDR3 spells CASSRRQGATNEKLFF. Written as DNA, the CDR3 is TGCGCCAGCAGCCGAAGACAGGGAGCAACTAATGAAAAACTGTTTTTT.

As DNA, the CDR3 is TGTGCCAGCGGGGACAGTGGACAAGAGACCCAGTACTTC. This codes for CASGDSGQETQYF. V and J are TRBV19 and TRBJ2-5, with 7 bases identical to TRBD1. CDR1 and CDR2 (germline): LNHDA, SQIVND (reference sequence). This CDR3 spans 13 amino acids. V shed 9 bases, J shed 2 bases, and the junction held 6 bases outside the gene matches.

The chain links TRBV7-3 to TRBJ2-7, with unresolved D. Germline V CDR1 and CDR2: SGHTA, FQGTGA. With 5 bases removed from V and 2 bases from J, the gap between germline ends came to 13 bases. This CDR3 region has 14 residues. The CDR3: CASSPMGLTYEQYF. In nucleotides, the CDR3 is TGTGCCAGCAGCCCCATGGGCCTTACCTACGAGCAGTACTTC.

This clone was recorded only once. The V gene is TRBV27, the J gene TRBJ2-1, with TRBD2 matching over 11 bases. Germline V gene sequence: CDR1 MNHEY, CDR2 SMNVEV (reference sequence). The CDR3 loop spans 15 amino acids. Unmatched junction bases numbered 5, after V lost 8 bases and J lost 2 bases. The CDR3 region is CASGSGRGTYNEQFF. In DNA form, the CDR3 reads TGTGCCAGCGGTAGCGGGAGGGGTACCTACAATGAGCAGTTCTTC.